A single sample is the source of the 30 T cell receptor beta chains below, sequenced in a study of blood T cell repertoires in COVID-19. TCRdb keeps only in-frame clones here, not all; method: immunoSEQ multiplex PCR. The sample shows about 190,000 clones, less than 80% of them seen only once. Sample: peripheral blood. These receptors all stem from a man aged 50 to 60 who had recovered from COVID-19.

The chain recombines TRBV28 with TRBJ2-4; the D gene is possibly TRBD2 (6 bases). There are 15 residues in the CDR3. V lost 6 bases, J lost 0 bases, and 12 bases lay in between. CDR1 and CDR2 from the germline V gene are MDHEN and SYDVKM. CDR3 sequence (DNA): TGTGCCAGCAGAGTCGGCGGGGTAGCCAAAAACATTCAGTACTTC. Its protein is CASRVGGVAKNIQYF.

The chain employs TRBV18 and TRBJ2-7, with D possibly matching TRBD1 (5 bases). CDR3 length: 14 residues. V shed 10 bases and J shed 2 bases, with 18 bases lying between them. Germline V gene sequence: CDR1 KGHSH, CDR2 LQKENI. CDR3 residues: CATTEWGVPYEQYF. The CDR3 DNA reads TGTGCCACAACCGAGTGGGGCGTTCCCTACGAGCAGTACTTC.

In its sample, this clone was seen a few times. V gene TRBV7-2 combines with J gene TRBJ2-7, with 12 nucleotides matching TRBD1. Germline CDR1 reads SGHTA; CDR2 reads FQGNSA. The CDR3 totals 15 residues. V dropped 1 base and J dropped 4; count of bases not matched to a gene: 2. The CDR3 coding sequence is TGTGCCAGCAGCTTAGGGGGACAGGGGGCATACGAGCAGTACTTC. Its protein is CASSLGGQGAYEQYF.

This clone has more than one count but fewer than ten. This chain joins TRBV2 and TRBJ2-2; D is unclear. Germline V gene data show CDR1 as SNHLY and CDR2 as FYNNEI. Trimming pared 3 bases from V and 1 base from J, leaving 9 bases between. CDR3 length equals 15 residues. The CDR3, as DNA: TGTGCCAGCAGTGAGTTGAGGCAGAACACCGGGGAGCTGTTTTTT. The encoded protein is CASSELRQNTGELFF.

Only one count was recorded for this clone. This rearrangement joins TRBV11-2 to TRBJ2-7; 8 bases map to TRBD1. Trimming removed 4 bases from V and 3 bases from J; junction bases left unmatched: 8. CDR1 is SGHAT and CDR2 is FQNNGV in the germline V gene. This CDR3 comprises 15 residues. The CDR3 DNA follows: TGTGCCAGCAGCTACTACCCGGGACAGGTCTACGAGCAGTACTTC. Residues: CASSYYPGQVYEQYF.

CDR3 in amino acids: CATLTLTYNEQFF. DNA of the CDR3: TGTGCCACCCTGACACTGACCTACAATGAGCAGTTCTTC. V is TRBV6-1 and J is TRBJ2-1; D is unresolved. Between the trimmed V and J ends, which lost 10 bases and 2 bases, there was a span of 12 bases. This CDR3 is built from 13 residues. CDR1 is MNHNS, CDR2 SASEGT, per germline.

CDR3 in DNA: TGTGCCAGCAGCTTGGGGCCTGGGGGAACAGGGGGCGGGTACGAGCAGTACTTC. It specifies CASSLGPGGTGGGYEQYF. The J gene is TRBJ2-7, the V gene TRBV5-5; 9 bases are shared with TRBD1. The CDR3 extends over 18 amino acids. CDR1 is SGHKS and CDR2 is YYEKEE in the germline V gene (reference sequence). The V gene end was trimmed by 0 bases and the J gene end by 4 bases; junction bases not matched to a gene: 14.

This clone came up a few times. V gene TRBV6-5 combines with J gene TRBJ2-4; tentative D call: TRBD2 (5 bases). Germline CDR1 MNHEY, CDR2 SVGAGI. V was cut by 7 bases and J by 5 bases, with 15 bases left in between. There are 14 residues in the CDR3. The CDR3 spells CASKFKTTENIQYF. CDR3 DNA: TGTGCCAGCAAATTCAAGACTACCGAAAACATTCAGTACTTC.

CDR3 loop: CASSSSAGAETQYF. CDR3 sequence (DNA): TGTGCCAGTAGCTCTTCTGCGGGAGCGGAGACCCAGTACTTC. The chain employs TRBV19 and TRBJ2-5; 7 bases map to TRBD2. This CDR3 contains 14 residues. In germline, CDR1 is LNHDA, CDR2 SQIVND (reference sequence). The V segment lost 6 bases and the J segment 5 bases; nucleotides outside the gene matches: 9.

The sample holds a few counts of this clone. For the CDR3, the DNA is TGCGCCAGCAGCCGAGGACAGGGAGGCACTGAAGCTTTCTTT. Residues: CASSRGQGGTEAFF. The V gene is TRBV4-1, the J gene TRBJ1-1; TRBD1 agrees at 8 bases. Looked up from germline, CDR1 is MGHRA and CDR2 is YSYEKL. This CDR3 spans 14 amino acids. Trimming removed 4 bases from V and 4 bases from J; junction bases left unmatched: 5.

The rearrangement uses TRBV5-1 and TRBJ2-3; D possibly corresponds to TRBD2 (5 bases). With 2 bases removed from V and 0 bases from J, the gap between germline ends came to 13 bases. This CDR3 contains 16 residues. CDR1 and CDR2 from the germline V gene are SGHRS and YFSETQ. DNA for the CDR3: TGCGCCAGCAGCTTTGGCGGGCGTCCAAGCACAGATACGCAGTATTTT. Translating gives CASSFGGRPSTDTQYF.

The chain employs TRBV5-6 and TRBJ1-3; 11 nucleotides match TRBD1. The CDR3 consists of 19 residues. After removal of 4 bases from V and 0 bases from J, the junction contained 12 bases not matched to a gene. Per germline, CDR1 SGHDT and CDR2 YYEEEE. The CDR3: CASSGRDRGFTSSGNTIYF. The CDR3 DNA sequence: TGTGCCAGCAGCGGCCGGGACAGGGGGTTCACTAGCTCTGGAAACACCATATATTTT.

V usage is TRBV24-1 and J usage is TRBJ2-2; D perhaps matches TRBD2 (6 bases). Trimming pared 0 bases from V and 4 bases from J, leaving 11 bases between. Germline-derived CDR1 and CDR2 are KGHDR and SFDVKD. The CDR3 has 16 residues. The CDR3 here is CATSDLWREGTGELFF. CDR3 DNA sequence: TGTGCCACCAGTGATTTGTGGCGGGAAGGCACCGGGGAGCTGTTTTTT.

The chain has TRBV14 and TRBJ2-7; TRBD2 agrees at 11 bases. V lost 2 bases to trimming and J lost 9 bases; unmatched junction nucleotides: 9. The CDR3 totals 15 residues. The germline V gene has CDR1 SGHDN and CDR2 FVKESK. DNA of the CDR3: TGTGCCAGCAGCCAACTAGCGGGAGGCCTAGGGGGGCAGTACTTC. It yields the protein CASSQLAGGLGGQYF.

The CDR3, as DNA: TGCGCCAGCAGCTTGTCGTACAGGGCCTACGAGCAGTACTTC. This gives the protein CASSLSYRAYEQYF. The rearrangement links TRBV5-1 to TRBJ2-7, with D possibly matching TRBD1 (6 bases). Deletions cut 1 base from V and 2 bases from J, with 10 bases between. Germline-derived CDR1 and CDR2 are SGHRS and YFSETQ. The CDR3 covers 14 residues.

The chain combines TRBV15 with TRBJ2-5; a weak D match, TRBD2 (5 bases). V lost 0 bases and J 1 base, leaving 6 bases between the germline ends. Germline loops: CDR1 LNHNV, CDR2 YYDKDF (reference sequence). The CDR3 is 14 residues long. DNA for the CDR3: TGTGCCACCAGCAGAGACGGAGGCCAAGAGACCCAGTACTTC. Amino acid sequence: CATSRDGGQETQYF.

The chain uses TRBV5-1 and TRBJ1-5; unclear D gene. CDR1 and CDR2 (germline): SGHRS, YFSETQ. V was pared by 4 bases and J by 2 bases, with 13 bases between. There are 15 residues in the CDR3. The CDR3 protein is CASSLTDDGNQPQHF. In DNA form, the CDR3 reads TGCGCCAGCAGCCTTACAGACGACGGCAATCAGCCCCAGCATTTT.

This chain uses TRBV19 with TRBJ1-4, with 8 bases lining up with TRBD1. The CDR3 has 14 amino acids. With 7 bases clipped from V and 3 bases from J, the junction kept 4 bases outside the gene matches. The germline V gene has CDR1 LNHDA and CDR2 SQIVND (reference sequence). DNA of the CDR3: TGTGCCAGTAACATGGGACAGGCTAATGAAAAACTGTTTTTT. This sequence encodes CASNMGQANEKLFF.

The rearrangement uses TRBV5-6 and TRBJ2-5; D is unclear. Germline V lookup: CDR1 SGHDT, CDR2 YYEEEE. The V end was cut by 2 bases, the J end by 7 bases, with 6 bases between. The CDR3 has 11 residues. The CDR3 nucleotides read TGTGCCAGCAGCTTTGGCGGGACCCAGTACTTC. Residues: CASSFGGTQYF.

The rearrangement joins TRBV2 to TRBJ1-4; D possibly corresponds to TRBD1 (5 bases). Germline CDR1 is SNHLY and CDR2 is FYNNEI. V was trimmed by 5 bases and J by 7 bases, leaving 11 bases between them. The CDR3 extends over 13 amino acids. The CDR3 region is CASSQTRAEKLFF. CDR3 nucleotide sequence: TGTGCCAGCAGTCAGACCAGGGCTGAAAAACTGTTTTTT.

The CDR3 DNA reads TGTGCCAGCAGCTTAGCGGGGGGACTACAGCCCCAGCATTTT. It yields the protein CASSLAGGLQPQHF. The J gene is TRBJ1-5, the V gene TRBV7-8, with a tentative D call TRBD1 (5 bases). This CDR3 spans 14 amino acids. CDR1 is SGHVS, CDR2 FQNEAQ, per germline. Trimming stripped 0 bases from V and 7 bases from J, with 10 bases between. The entire variable domain, with the rest obtained from reference TRBV7-8 and TRBJ1-5, is as follows: GAGVSQSPRYKVAKRGQDVALRCDPISGHVSLFWYQQALGQGPEFLTYFQNEAQLDKSGLPSDRFFAERPEGSVSTLKIQRTQQEDSAVYLCASSLAGGLQPQHFGDGTRLSIL.

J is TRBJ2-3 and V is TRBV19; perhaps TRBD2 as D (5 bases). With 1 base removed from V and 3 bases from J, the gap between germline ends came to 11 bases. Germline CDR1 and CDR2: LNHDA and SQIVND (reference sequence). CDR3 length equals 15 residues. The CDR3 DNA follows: TGTGCCAGTAGTATAGGTGCGGGTAGGACAGATACGCAGTATTTT. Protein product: CASSIGAGRTDTQYF. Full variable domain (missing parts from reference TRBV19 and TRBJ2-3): DGGITQSPKYLFRKEGQNVTLSCEQNLNHDAMYWYRQDPGQGLRLIYYSQIVNDFQKGDIAEGYSVSREKKESFPLTVTSAQKNPTAFYLCASSIGAGRTDTQYFGPGTRLTVL.

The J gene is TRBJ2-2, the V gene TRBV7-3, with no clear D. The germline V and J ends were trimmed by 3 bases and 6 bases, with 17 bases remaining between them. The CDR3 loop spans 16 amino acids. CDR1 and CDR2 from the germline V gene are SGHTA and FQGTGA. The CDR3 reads CASSFGAGDRAGELFF. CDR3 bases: TGTGCCAGCAGCTTCGGTGCTGGAGACCGCGCCGGGGAGCTGTTTTTT.

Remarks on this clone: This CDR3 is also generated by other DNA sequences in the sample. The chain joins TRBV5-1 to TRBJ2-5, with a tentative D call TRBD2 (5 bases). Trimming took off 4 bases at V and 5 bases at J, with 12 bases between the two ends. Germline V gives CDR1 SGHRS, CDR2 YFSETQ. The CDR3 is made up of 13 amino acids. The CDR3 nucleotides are TGCGCCAGCAGCGAGGGAGTGGAGGAGACCCAGTACTTC. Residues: CASSEGVEETQYF.

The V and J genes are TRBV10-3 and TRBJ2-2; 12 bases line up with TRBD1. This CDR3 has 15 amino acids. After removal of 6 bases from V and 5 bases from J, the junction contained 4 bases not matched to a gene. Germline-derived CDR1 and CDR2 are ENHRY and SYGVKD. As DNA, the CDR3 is TGTGCCATCAGACCGGGACAGGGGGCAACCGGGGAGCTGTTTTTT. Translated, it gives CAIRPGQGATGELFF.

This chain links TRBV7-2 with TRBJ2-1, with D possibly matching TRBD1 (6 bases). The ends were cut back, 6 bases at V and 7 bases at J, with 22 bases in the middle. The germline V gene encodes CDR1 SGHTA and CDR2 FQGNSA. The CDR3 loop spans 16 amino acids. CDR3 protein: CASSRRGQGFGNEQFF. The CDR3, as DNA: TGTGCCAGCAGTCGTCGAGGGCAGGGGTTTGGGAATGAGCAGTTCTTC. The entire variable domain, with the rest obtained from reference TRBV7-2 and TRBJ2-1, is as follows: GAGVSQSPSNKVTEKGKDVELRCDPISGHTALYWYRQSLGQGLEFLIYFQGNSAPDKSGLPSDRFSAERTGGSVSTLTIQRTQQEDSAVYLCASSRRGQGFGNEQFFGPGTRLTVL.

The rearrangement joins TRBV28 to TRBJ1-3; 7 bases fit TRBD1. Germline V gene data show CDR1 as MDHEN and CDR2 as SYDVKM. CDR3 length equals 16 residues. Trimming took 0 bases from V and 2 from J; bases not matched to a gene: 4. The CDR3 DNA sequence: TGTGCCAGCAGTTTATGGCAGGGGGAGGCTGGAAACACCATATATTTT. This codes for CASSLWQGEAGNTIYF.

The CDR3 bases are TGTGCCAGCACCGTCAAGACGGGACTAGCGCCTTCCTACGAGCAGTACTTC. Protein sequence: CASTVKTGLAPSYEQYF. This chain joins TRBV6-4 and TRBJ2-7; 10 bases are shared with TRBD2. CDR1 and CDR2 (germline): MRHNA, SNTAGT. V lost 7 bases, J lost 1 base, and 13 bases stayed unmatched. This CDR3 is 17 amino acids long.

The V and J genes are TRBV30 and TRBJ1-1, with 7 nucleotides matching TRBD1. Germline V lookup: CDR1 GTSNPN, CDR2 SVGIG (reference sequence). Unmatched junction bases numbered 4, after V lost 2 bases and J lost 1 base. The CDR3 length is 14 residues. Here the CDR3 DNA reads TGTGCCTGGAGTCCAGGGGGACCGAACACTGAAGCTTTCTTT. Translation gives CAWSPGGPNTEAFF.

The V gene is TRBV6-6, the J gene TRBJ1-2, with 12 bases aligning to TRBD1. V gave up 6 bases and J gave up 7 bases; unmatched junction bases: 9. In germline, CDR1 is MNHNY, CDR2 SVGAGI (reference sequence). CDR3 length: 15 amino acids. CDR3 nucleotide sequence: TGTGCCAGCAGGCCCCCGGGACAGGGGGCTGGTGGCTACACCTTC. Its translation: CASRPPGQGAGGYTF.